This paragraph reports one T cell receptor beta chain. The data stem from a study of immune characterization of retroperitoneal liposarcoma. This CDR3 has 11 amino acids. Per germline, CDR1 MNHEY and CDR2 SVGAGI. V was shortened by 6 bases and J by 4 bases, with 6 bases between the two germline ends. Each CDR3 protein is one row after TCRdb ran MiXCR on the PCR reads. Altogether about 10,000 distinct CDR3 sequences are present, under 35% being singletons, with the ten largest covering about 8%. The TCR was taken from a male donor with retroperitoneal liposarcoma. The chain has TRBV6-5 and TRBJ1-2; a possible D gene is TRBD1 (5 bases). Material for sequencing was tumor tissue. As DNA, the CDR3 is TGTGCCAGCAGGACAGTCTATGGCTACACCTTC. Its protein is CASRTVYGYTF.